The rows below give T cell receptor beta chains drawn from one sample of a study of T-cell memory formation after mild COVID-19. A single record per CDR3 protein comes from TCRdb applying MiXCR to the 5' RACE reads. The data hold tens of thousands of distinct CDR3 sequences, with more than 13% observed a single time. The sample consisted of PBMCs or a T cell subset sorted from them (not recorded which). Receptor source: a man between 18 and 35 years old who had mild COVID-19 (a few samples of this study predate the infection). Cell type and time point are not known. Both conserved end residues are part of each CDR3.

J gene: TRBJ2-3
V gene: TRBV7-8
CDR3 length: 17
CDR3 protein: CASSHPLGQGVPYTQYF

J gene: TRBJ2-1
V gene: TRBV7-9
CDR3 length: 15
CDR3 protein: CASSFSEELFNEQFF

J gene: TRBJ2-1
V gene: TRBV7-9
CDR3 length: 12
CDR3 protein: CASISPGNEQFF

J gene: TRBJ2-7
V gene: TRBV27
CDR3 length: 16
CDR3 protein: CASSAQTGMGSSEQYF

J gene: TRBJ1-2
V gene: TRBV6-5
CDR3 length: 16
CDR3 protein: CASSYSPERGADGYTF

J gene: TRBJ2-7
V gene: TRBV29-1
CDR3 length: 12
CDR3 protein: CSVAGREYEQYF

J gene: TRBJ1-2
V gene: TRBV4-2
CDR3 length: 15
CDR3 protein: CASSRAYREHYGYTF

J gene: TRBJ1-5
V gene: TRBV27
CDR3 length: 15
CDR3 protein: CASSTQLGANQPQHF

J gene: TRBJ2-3
V gene: TRBV12-3/TRBV12-4
CDR3 length: 15
CDR3 protein: CASRPPGLAMDTQYF

J gene: TRBJ2-3
V gene: TRBV29-1
CDR3 length: 13
CDR3 protein: CSVNQGHPDTQYF

J gene: TRBJ2-3
V gene: TRBV4-3
CDR3 length: 17
CDR3 protein: CASSQSLGSGGSDTQYF

J gene: TRBJ2-7
V gene: TRBV5-1
CDR3 length: 15
CDR3 protein: CASSFGYTAGYEQYF

J gene: TRBJ1-2
V gene: TRBV6-5
CDR3 length: 14
CDR3 protein: CASSLQGGGSGYTF

J gene: TRBJ2-5
V gene: TRBV6-2/TRBV6-3
CDR3 length: 12
CDR3 protein: CASTRGEETQYF

J gene: TRBJ2-7
V gene: TRBV23-1
CDR3 length: 18
CDR3 protein: CASSQSVVRPKGPSEQYF

J gene: TRBJ2-7
V gene: TRBV10-3
CDR3 length: 13
CDR3 protein: CAISDPSSYEQYF

J gene: TRBJ2-3
V gene: TRBV3-2
CDR3 length: 18
CDR3 protein: CASSHQPPDRGLTDTQYF

J gene: TRBJ2-3
V gene: TRBV4-1
CDR3 length: 13
CDR3 protein: CASSPYQRDTQYF

J gene: TRBJ1-2
V gene: TRBV4-1
CDR3 length: 14
CDR3 protein: CASSQAGDRGGYTF

J gene: TRBJ2-5
V gene: TRBV12-5
CDR3 length: 17
CDR3 protein: CASGLVLNSPDQETQYF

J gene: TRBJ2-7
V gene: TRBV12-3/TRBV12-4
CDR3 length: 17
CDR3 protein: CASSLWVLARFPYEQYF

J gene: TRBJ1-2
V gene: TRBV4-3
CDR3 length: 15
CDR3 protein: CASSQVQGINYGYTF

J gene: TRBJ1-1
V gene: TRBV4-3
CDR3 length: 13
CDR3 protein: CASSQRGGSEAFF

J gene: TRBJ2-5
V gene: TRBV7-6
CDR3 length: 14
CDR3 protein: CASSLRGLGETQYF

J gene: TRBJ2-1
V gene: TRBV5-6
CDR3 length: 16
CDR3 protein: CASSLAPTEFGNEQFF

J gene: TRBJ1-4
V gene: TRBV27
CDR3 length: 17
CDR3 protein: CASQRGTERRWGEKLFF

J gene: TRBJ2-1
V gene: TRBV20-1
CDR3 length: 13
CDR3 protein: CSAKAGDRNEQFF

J gene: TRBJ1-4
V gene: TRBV20-1
CDR3 length: 14
CDR3 protein: CSARDVTGEGELFF

J gene: TRBJ2-4
V gene: TRBV18
CDR3 length: 16
CDR3 protein: CASSTGTGLAKNIQYF

J gene: TRBJ2-3
V gene: TRBV20-1
CDR3 length: 14
CDR3 protein: CSASHRTGGDTQYF

J gene: TRBJ1-1
V gene: TRBV5-4
CDR3 length: 14
CDR3 protein: CASSLSGSNTEAFF

J gene: TRBJ2-2
V gene: TRBV6-2/TRBV6-3
CDR3 length: 13
CDR3 protein: CASSSLFGGELFF

J gene: TRBJ1-2
V gene: TRBV7-9
CDR3 length: 12
CDR3 protein: CASSPDWYGYTF

J gene: TRBJ1-2
V gene: TRBV4-1
CDR3 length: 13
CDR3 protein: CASSESGGYGYTF

J gene: TRBJ2-3
V gene: TRBV29-1
CDR3 length: 12
CDR3 protein: CSVPETEDTQYF

J gene: TRBJ2-1
V gene: TRBV20-1
CDR3 length: 8
CDR3 protein: CSAGRQFF

J gene: TRBJ1-4
V gene: TRBV2
CDR3 length: 16
CDR3 protein: CASREFGWVSNEKLFF

J gene: TRBJ2-2
V gene: TRBV4-1
CDR3 length: 16
CDR3 protein: CASSRPGQGDTGELFF

J gene: TRBJ2-3
V gene: TRBV7-9
CDR3 length: 15
CDR3 protein: CASSPGQVGTDTQYF

J gene: TRBJ2-1
V gene: TRBV5-6
CDR3 length: 14
CDR3 protein: CASSYGQGPNEQFF

J gene: TRBJ2-7
V gene: TRBV9
CDR3 length: 14
CDR3 protein: CASSVGLSSYEQYF

J gene: TRBJ2-2
V gene: TRBV6-6
CDR3 length: 13
CDR3 protein: CASMRRGDGELFF

J gene: TRBJ1-4
V gene: TRBV19
CDR3 length: 14
CDR3 protein: CASSRTDANEKLFF

J gene: TRBJ2-3
V gene: TRBV10-2
CDR3 length: 17
CDR3 protein: CASTPGLAEHDQDTQYF

J gene: TRBJ2-2
V gene: TRBV29-1
CDR3 length: 10
CDR3 protein: CSVEDRELFF

J gene: TRBJ1-5
V gene: TRBV4-1
CDR3 length: 15
CDR3 protein: CASSQEPGQNQPQHF

J gene: TRBJ1-2
V gene: TRBV7-6
CDR3 length: 13
CDR3 protein: CASSPGRADGYTF

J gene: TRBJ1-1
V gene: TRBV6-2/TRBV6-3
CDR3 length: 15
CDR3 protein: CASSGDRSGNTEAFF

J gene: TRBJ2-1
V gene: TRBV5-1
CDR3 length: 18
CDR3 protein: CASSSQGQGGYRVNEQFF

J gene: TRBJ2-5
V gene: TRBV11-2
CDR3 length: 15
CDR3 protein: CASSSLPTGTETQYF

J gene: TRBJ2-1
V gene: TRBV4-3
CDR3 length: 14
CDR3 protein: CASSVLAGSYEQFF